This T cell receptor (beta chain) was captured in a study of T cell repertoires in cytomegalovirus infection. Background on the study: HLA-B-restricted CMV epitopes that are well studied, plus recently identified HLA-C-restricted ones, were used by the study. CMV infection together with matching HLA type was indicated by public TCR beta signatures.

General observations from the study: HLA-C-restricted TCR beta clonotypes specific for CMV led the ex vivo response.

CDR3 length: 17 amino acids. CDR1 is MNHEY, CDR2 SMNVEV, per germline (reference sequence). Trimming left V 2 bases short and J 0 bases short, with 11 bases between. MiXCR was run by TCRdb on the reads, yielding one entry per CDR3 protein. This table has 200,000 or so distinct CDR3 sequences, 30% to 45% appearing once. Comment on this clonotype: Its antigen is unidentified.

The receptor comes from a human donor in good health (CMV status not recorded). Some clones in this sample may be carry-over from other donors' samples. The material was CD8+ T cells from cultured PBMCs, obtained from culture after CMV antigen stimulation. The chain links TRBV27 to TRBJ2-6; D is unclear. CDR3 loop: CASSLIWNPSGANVLTF. The CDR3, as DNA: TGTGCCAGCAGTTTAATTTGGAACCCCTCTGGGGCCAACGTCCTGACTTTC.